Shown below are 17 T cell receptor beta chains from a single sample sequenced in a study of blood T cell repertoires in COVID-19 (TCRdb year 2020). Library construction relied on the immunoSEQ multiplex PCR assay. Held by TCRdb, this immuneACCESS table contains in-frame sequences only and omits some clones. Under half of the omission traces to an unresolved V gene where checked; the cause of the rest is unknown. The sample table holds approximately 100,000 clones, of which around 87% were seen once. The ten most abundant clones make up around a tenth of the sample. Input material: peripheral blood. These receptor sequences come from a young woman with acute or convalescent COVID-19.

The rearrangement joins TRBV2 to TRBJ2-7; D is perhaps TRBD1 (6 bases). CDR3 length: 14 residues. V was pared by 3 bases and J by 5 bases, with 14 bases between. In germline, CDR1 is SNHLY, CDR2 FYNNEI. CDR3: CASSEQGTVNEQYF. In nucleotides, the CDR3 is TGTGCCAGCAGTGAGCAGGGGACGGTAAACGAGCAGTACTTC.

This sequence joins TRBV6-5 and TRBJ1-3; D is unclear. V lost 0 bases to trimming and J lost 4 bases, with 13 bases between them. The germline V gene has CDR1 MNHEY and CDR2 SVGAGI. The CDR3 spans 16 residues. DNA of the CDR3: TGTGCCAGCAGTTACTCGGGAGTAAAGACAGGAAACACCATATATTTT. This sequence encodes CASSYSGVKTGNTIYF.

The rearrangement uses TRBV7-3 and TRBJ2-7, with D perhaps matching TRBD2 (5 bases). This CDR3 is 13 amino acids long. Germline-derived CDR1 and CDR2 are SGHTA and FQGTGA. V lost 5 bases, J lost 7 bases, and 15 bases lay in between. CDR3 sequence (DNA): TGTGCCAGCAGCGGAGGCCCCCTAGGGGAGCAGTACTTC. Amino acids: CASSGGPLGEQYF. Variable domain in full (rest from reference TRBV7-3 and TRBJ2-7): GAGVSQTPSNKVTEKGKYVELRCDPISGHTALYWYRQSLGQGPEFLIYFQGTGAADDSGLPNDRFFAVRPEGSVSTLKIQRTERGDSAVYLCASSGGPLGEQYFGPGTRLTVT.

The V and J genes are TRBV30 and TRBJ1-5; weak D call: TRBD1 (6 bases). CDR1 GTSNPN and CDR2 SVGIG come from the germline V gene (reference sequence). The CDR3 totals 13 residues. Trimming left V 1 base short and J 7 bases short, with 11 bases between. The CDR3 here is CAWSGDIRQPQHF. The DNA for the CDR3 is TGTGCCTGGAGTGGGGACATCCGGCAGCCCCAGCATTTT.

This sequence joins TRBV6-5 and TRBJ1-3; TRBD1 might be the D (5 bases). The V gene's germline CDR1 is MNHEY and CDR2 SVGAGI. This CDR3 contains 15 residues. V gave up 2 bases and J gave up 1 base, with 9 bases separating them. CDR3 nucleotides: TGTGCCAGCAGTTACGCGGGGACTTCTGGAAACACCATATATTTT. Translated: CASSYAGTSGNTIYF.

The chain combines TRBV5-6 with TRBJ2-7, with 9 positions matching TRBD1. V dropped 1 base and J dropped 6; count of bases not matched to a gene: 8. Looked up from germline, CDR1 is SGHDT and CDR2 is YYEEEE. The CDR3 spans 15 residues. CDR3 sequence reads: CASSLPGTGNGEQYF. The CDR3 coding sequence is TGTGCCAGCAGCTTGCCCGGGACAGGGAACGGCGAGCAGTACTTC.

CDR3 sequence reads: CASSHPGLYGYTF. The DNA of the CDR3 is TGTGCCAGCAGCCACCCGGGACTTTATGGCTACACCTTC. This chain uses TRBV7-9 with TRBJ1-2; D might be TRBD1 (5 bases). Germline values: CDR1 SEHNR, CDR2 FQNEAQ (reference sequence). The CDR3 sequence is 13 residues long. V dropped 5 bases and J dropped 5 bases, with 12 bases sitting between them.

The chain employs TRBV10-2 and TRBJ1-2; 8 bases are shared with TRBD1. After removal of 5 bases from V and 2 bases from J, the junction contained 1 base not matched to a gene. Germline-derived CDR1 and CDR2 are WSHSY and SAAADI. The CDR3 contains 13 residues. CDR3 DNA: TGCGCCAGCAGTAGGACAGGGAACTATGGCTACACCTTC. It codes for CASSRTGNYGYTF.

A word on this clone: Within the sample, other DNA sequences also encode this same CDR3. This chain connects TRBV14 to TRBJ2-1; TRBD2 matches 11 bases. The CDR3 contains 15 residues. CDR1 and CDR2 (germline): SGHDN, FVKESK. V lost 2 bases to trimming and J lost 4 bases; unmatched junction nucleotides: 1. The CDR3 loop is CASSQLAGGYNEQFF. The CDR3 DNA reads TGTGCCAGCAGCCAACTAGCGGGGGGATACAATGAGCAGTTCTTC.

This sequence joins TRBV5-1 and TRBJ1-1, with D possibly TRBD1 on 6 matching bases. V lost 0 bases and J 4 bases, leaving 16 bases between the germline ends. The CDR3 is made up of 16 amino acids. CDR1 and CDR2 (germline): SGHRS, YFSETQ. The CDR3 protein is CASSLGPQGGSTEAFF. For the CDR3, the DNA is TGCGCCAGCAGCTTGGGCCCACAGGGAGGGAGCACTGAAGCTTTCTTT.

The J gene is TRBJ2-7, the V gene TRBV28, with 9 positions matching TRBD1. The CDR3 is made up of 15 amino acids. Germline-derived CDR1 and CDR2 are MDHEN and SYDVKM. V trimming: 3 bases; J trimming: 6 bases; junction bases outside the gene matches: 9. The CDR3 is CASSFTGTGKIEQYF. The CDR3 coding sequence is TGTGCCAGCAGTTTTACCGGGACAGGGAAGATCGAGCAGTACTTC.

CDR3: CASSARDRAYNEQFF. CDR3 coding DNA: TGTGCCAGCAGCGCCCGGGACAGGGCCTACAATGAGCAGTTCTTC. The chain has TRBV9 and TRBJ2-1; TRBD1 aligns across 9 bases. J lost 2 bases, V lost 3 bases, and 3 bases had no gene match. CDR1 is SGDLS, CDR2 YYNGEE, per germline. CDR3 length equals 15 residues. The whole variable domain, remainder taken from reference TRBV9 and TRBJ2-1, is DSGVTQTPKHLITATGQRVTLRCSPRSGDLSVYWYQQSLDQGLQFLIQYYNGEERAKGNILERFSAQQFPDLHSELNLSSLELGDSALYFCASSARDRAYNEQFFGPGTRLTVL.

CDR3 bases: TGTGCCACCCTGGACAGGGATCCCTATGGCTACACCTTC. This sequence encodes CATLDRDPYGYTF. J is TRBJ1-2 and V is TRBV19; 8 bases line up with TRBD1. J gave up 4 bases and V 10 bases, and 8 bases lay outside the gene matches. Germline assignment: CDR1 LNHDA and CDR2 SQIVND (reference sequence). This CDR3 is built from 13 residues.

This clone has just a few counts. This chain uses TRBV4-1 with TRBJ2-6; possibly TRBD1 for D (5 bases). Germline CDR1 is MGHRA and CDR2 is YSYEKL. Trimming removed 0 bases at V and 4 bases at J, with 19 bases between. The CDR3 has 19 residues. CDR3 DNA: TGCGCCAGCAGCCAAGACCCTCCCACCCGGGCAGGGGGGGCCAACGTCCTGACTTTC. Translating it yields CASSQDPPTRAGGANVLTF.

This clone was seen more than once but under ten times. V usage is TRBV28 and J usage is TRBJ1-1, with unresolved D. The ends were cut back, 6 bases at V and 3 bases at J, with 17 bases in the middle. Germline lookup yields CDR1 MDHEN and CDR2 SYDVKM. This CDR3 region has 15 residues. DNA of the CDR3: TGTGCCAGCAGCTCGAGTTTAGGAGGTTACACTGAAGCTTTCTTT. This translates into CASSSSLGGYTEAFF.

This chain links TRBV6-6 with TRBJ1-4, with D perhaps matching TRBD1 (6 bases). CDR3 length: 14 amino acids. Trimming cost V 6 bases and J 4 bases, with 12 bases left between them. From germline, CDR1 is MNHNY and CDR2 SVGAGI (reference sequence). The CDR3 reads CASREDSNNEKLFF. The CDR3 DNA reads TGTGCCAGCAGGGAGGACAGCAATAATGAAAAACTGTTTTTT.

The rearrangement joins TRBV10-3 to TRBJ2-1; 8 bases map to TRBD2. CDR1 and CDR2 from the germline V gene are ENHRY and SYGVKD. The CDR3 contains 15 residues. V trimming: 2 bases; J trimming: 4 bases; junction bases outside the gene matches: 4. CDR3 in DNA: TGTGCCATCAGTGAGAACGGCGGGGGGTACAATGAGCAGTTCTTC. As protein: CAISENGGGYNEQFF.